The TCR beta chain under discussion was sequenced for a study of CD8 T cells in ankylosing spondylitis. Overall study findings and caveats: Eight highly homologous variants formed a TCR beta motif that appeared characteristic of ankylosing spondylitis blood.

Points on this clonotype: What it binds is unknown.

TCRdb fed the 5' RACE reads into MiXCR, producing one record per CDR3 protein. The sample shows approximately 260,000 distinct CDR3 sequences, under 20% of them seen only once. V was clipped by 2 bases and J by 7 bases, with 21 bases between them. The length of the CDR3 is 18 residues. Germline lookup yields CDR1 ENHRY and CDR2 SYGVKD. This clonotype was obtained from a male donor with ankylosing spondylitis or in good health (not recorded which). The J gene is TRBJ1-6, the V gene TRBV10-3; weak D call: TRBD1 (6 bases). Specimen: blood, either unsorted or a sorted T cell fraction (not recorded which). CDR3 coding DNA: TGTGCCATCAGTGAGCCGAAAACCTACAGGGATTGGAATTCACCCCTCCACTTT. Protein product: CAISEPKTYRDWNSPLHF.